This is a list of T cell receptor beta chains from one sample in a study of Ad26.COV2.S vaccination and SARS-CoV-2 variants. TCRdb keeps only in-frame clones here, not all; method: immunoSEQ multiplex PCR. The top ten hold under 4% of the sample, which has 400,000 or so clones, approximately 91% seen once. The input for sequencing was peripheral blood, taken in a trial of Ad26.COV2.S vaccine versus placebo. Receptor source: a person between 18 and 60 years old who received the Ad26.COV2.S COVID-19 vaccine or a placebo. CDR3s include the opening cysteine and the closing phenylalanine or tryptophan. The D gene is left open where the match is weak. The size of a clone is reported for some rows only, either as once, few or many, or as a class for expanded clones.

clone_size: few; d_call: -; j_call: TRBJ1-2; v_call: TRBV4-1; cdr3_aa: CASSPSQLLPYGYTF; cdr3_nt: TGCGCCAGCAGCCCAAGCCAGTTACTGCCCTATGGCTACACCTTC
clone_size: once; d_call: TRBD1; j_call: TRBJ2-5; v_call: TRBV7-8; cdr3_aa: CASRTGTGVLETQYF; cdr3_nt: TGTGCCAGCAGAACCGGGACAGGGGTTCTGGAGACCCAGTACTTC
clone_size: -; d_call: -; j_call: TRBJ2-3; v_call: TRBV5-1; cdr3_aa: CASSGPGLFTQYF; cdr3_nt: TGCGCCAGCAGCGGCCCGGGACTTTTTACGCAGTATTTT
clone_size: -; d_call: -; j_call: TRBJ1-1; v_call: TRBV6-5; cdr3_aa: CASSYQGLTGTEAFF; cdr3_nt: TGTGCCAGCAGTTACCAGGGCCTAACGGGGACTGAAGCTTTCTTT
clone_size: -; d_call: -; j_call: TRBJ2-1; v_call: TRBV3-1/TRBV3-2; cdr3_aa: CASSQDFDNEQFF; cdr3_nt: TGTGCCAGCAGCCAAGATTTCGACAATGAGCAGTTCTTC
clone_size: -; d_call: TRBD1; j_call: TRBJ2-7; v_call: TRBV5-6; cdr3_aa: CASSSHRTGQSVEQYF; cdr3_nt: TGTGCCAGCAGCTCTCATCGGACAGGCCAATCGGTCGAGCAGTACTTC
clone_size: -; d_call: -; j_call: TRBJ2-3; v_call: TRBV21-1; cdr3_aa: CASSPMGTGDTTDTQYF; cdr3_nt: TGTGCCAGCAGTCCGATGGGGACAGGAGATACCACAGATACGCAGTATTTT
clone_size: -; d_call: -; j_call: TRBJ1-1; v_call: TRBV5-8; cdr3_aa: CASSLRGGTTEAFF; cdr3_nt: TGTGCCAGCAGCTTGCGGGGGGGAACCACTGAAGCTTTCTTT
clone_size: -; d_call: TRBD1; j_call: TRBJ2-7; v_call: TRBV7-8; cdr3_aa: CASSSWTGGLVYEQYF; cdr3_nt: TGTGCCAGCAGCTCCTGGACAGGGGGCTTGGTGTACGAGCAGTACTTC
clone_size: -; d_call: TRBD1; j_call: TRBJ1-4; v_call: TRBV3-1/TRBV3-2; cdr3_aa: CASSQTGHIATNEKLFF; cdr3_nt: TGTGCCAGCAGCCAGACAGGGCACATTGCAACTAATGAAAAACTGTTTTTT
clone_size: -; d_call: -; j_call: TRBJ2-5; v_call: TRBV6-2/TRBV6-3; cdr3_aa: CASSLRFQETQYF; cdr3_nt: TGTGCCAGCAGCCTACGGTTCCAAGAGACCCAGTACTTC
clone_size: -; d_call: -; j_call: TRBJ2-7; v_call: TRBV6-2/TRBV6-3; cdr3_aa: CASSSLRDNFFDEQYF; cdr3_nt: TGTGCCAGCAGCTCCCTCCGGGACAATTTTTTCGACGAGCAGTACTTC
clone_size: -; d_call: TRBD1; j_call: TRBJ1-1; v_call: TRBV5-6; cdr3_aa: CASSYLTGGNTEAFF; cdr3_nt: TGTGCCAGCAGCTACCTGACAGGGGGGAACACTGAAGCTTTCTTT
clone_size: once; d_call: TRBD1; j_call: TRBJ1-2; v_call: TRBV19; cdr3_aa: CASSFGQGNYGYTF; cdr3_nt: TGTGCCAGTAGCTTTGGACAGGGGAACTATGGCTACACCTTC
clone_size: -; d_call: -; j_call: TRBJ2-1; v_call: TRBV7-2; cdr3_aa: CASSFTRGYDEQFF; cdr3_nt: TGTGCCAGCAGCTTTACCAGAGGGTACGATGAGCAGTTCTTC
clone_size: once; d_call: -; j_call: TRBJ2-3; v_call: TRBV29-1; cdr3_aa: CSVELSLVGDPDTQYF; cdr3_nt: TGCAGCGTTGAGTTGAGTTTGGTAGGGGACCCAGATACGCAGTATTTT
clone_size: -; d_call: -; j_call: TRBJ1-1; v_call: TRBV6-5; cdr3_aa: CASSRMTGLNTEAFF; cdr3_nt: TGTGCCAGCAGTCGGATGACGGGTCTGAACACTGAAGCTTTCTTT
clone_size: -; d_call: -; j_call: TRBJ1-1; v_call: TRBV27; cdr3_aa: CASLLIRFGGTEAFF; cdr3_nt: TGTGCCAGTCTTCTCATTAGGTTTGGAGGCACTGAAGCTTTCTTT
clone_size: few; d_call: -; j_call: TRBJ1-4; v_call: TRBV6-5; cdr3_aa: CASRLGGRFEKLFF; cdr3_nt: TGTGCCAGCAGACTAGGGGGGCGTTTCGAAAAACTGTTTTTT
clone_size: -; d_call: -; j_call: TRBJ1-1; v_call: TRBV3-1/TRBV3-2; cdr3_aa: CASSQGGDTEAFF; cdr3_nt: TGTGCCAGCAGCCAAGGGGGAGACACTGAAGCTTTCTTT
clone_size: -; d_call: TRBD1; j_call: TRBJ1-5; v_call: TRBV27; cdr3_aa: CASSYTGGVQPQHF; cdr3_nt: TGTGCCAGCAGCTATACAGGGGGCGTGCAGCCCCAGCATTTT
clone_size: -; d_call: TRBD1; j_call: TRBJ2-7; v_call: TRBV5-8; cdr3_aa: CASSVRDRDDYEQYF; cdr3_nt: TGTGCCAGCAGCGTCCGGGACAGGGACGACTACGAGCAGTACTTC
clone_size: -; d_call: TRBD1; j_call: TRBJ2-2; v_call: TRBV5-5; cdr3_aa: CASSASTGPGELFF; cdr3_nt: TGTGCCAGCAGCGCCTCGACAGGGCCCGGGGAGCTGTTTTTT
clone_size: -; d_call: TRBD1; j_call: TRBJ1-2; v_call: TRBV5-1; cdr3_aa: CASSLGTGDYGYTF; cdr3_nt: TGCGCCAGCAGCTTGGGGACAGGGGACTATGGCTACACCTTC
clone_size: -; d_call: -; j_call: TRBJ2-3; v_call: TRBV12-3/TRBV12-4; cdr3_aa: CASSFLDTQYF; cdr3_nt: TGTGCCAGCAGTTTCCTAGATACGCAGTATTTT
clone_size: -; d_call: -; j_call: TRBJ1-2; v_call: TRBV14; cdr3_aa: CASSQDTGARPGDHGYTF; cdr3_nt: TGTGCCAGCAGCCAAGATACAGGCGCCCGGCCAGGAGACCATGGCTACACCTTC
clone_size: -; d_call: TRBD2; j_call: TRBJ2-7; v_call: TRBV19; cdr3_aa: CASSTQAGGSSYEQYF; cdr3_nt: TGTGCCAGTAGTACTCAAGCGGGGGGAAGCTCCTACGAGCAGTACTTC
clone_size: -; d_call: -; j_call: TRBJ2-2; v_call: TRBV19; cdr3_aa: CASSIVHHGELFF; cdr3_nt: TGTGCCAGTAGTATAGTTCATCACGGGGAGCTGTTTTTT
clone_size: -; d_call: -; j_call: TRBJ2-1; v_call: TRBV19; cdr3_aa: CASSITPPGYNEQFF; cdr3_nt: TGTGCCAGTAGTATCACCCCACCTGGTTACAATGAGCAGTTCTTC